This TCR beta chain appears in the sequencing data of a study of blood T cell repertoires in COVID-19. Overall study context: PBMCs, B-cell-depleted T cells, or T cells were the source of the cDNA or gDNA that made up the material.

In the authors' workflow: Reference gene primer amplification in the assay estimated nucleated cell counts. This table comes from immunoSEQ multiplex PCR, and its TCRdb copy is limited to in-frame clones, with some not included. That table gives V, J and clone size, and the DNA gave D and trimming. The sample shows 110,000 or so clones, 75% to 90% of them seen only once. CDR1 is KGHSH and CDR2 is LQKENI in the germline V gene. Trimming took off 3 bases at V and 3 bases at J, with 14 bases between the two ends. The CDR3 extends over 15 amino acids. The sequence derives from a human donor in a cohort sampled during active COVID-19. The sequenced sample consisted of peripheral blood. V gene TRBV18 combines with J gene TRBJ1-1, with a possible D match to TRBD1 (5 bases). CDR3 sequence reads: CASSPRWGGDTEAFF. Here the CDR3 DNA reads TGTGCCAGCTCACCCCGATGGGGGGGGGACACTGAAGCTTTCTTT.